This record looks at one T cell receptor beta chain sequence and its context. Its antigen target is currently unknown. No qualities accompany the bases; no much larger clone lies one base away. This entry comes from a study of T-cell reconstitution after alpha-beta-depleted transplantation in children (dated by TCRdb to about 2016). About the study as a whole: The study quantitatively tracked T-cell immune reconstitution after TCRalphabeta/CD19-depleted allogeneic hematopoietic cell transplantation in children using TCR repertoire profiling. Overall study outcomes, separate from this receptor: The apparently early recovery of alphabetaT-cell counts about two months after transplant reportedly depended on only several hundred rapidly expanded clones that came from non-depleted graft cells. Over the following months the frequencies of hyperexpanded clones went down, and after one year T-cell counts and TCRbeta diversity were mostly credited to newly produced T cells. In some patients, the high TCRbeta diversity seen at day 60 was put down to recipient T cells and intrathymic progenitors that had survived conditioning.

Receptors were amplified or captured by PCR. TCRdb shows the sequencer as Illumina HiSeq 2500. To normalize quantification of the TCRbeta repertoire, the TCR libraries were built with molecular barcoding that relied on unique molecular identifiers. Through fastp at Q25 and MiXCR, TCRdb rebuilt clones from the public reads, retaining in-frame beta chains. Each entry is one CDR3 protein sequence, shown with its most common DNA and genes. The sample yields some 81,000 distinct CDR3 sequences; less than 15% were counted once. The top ten hold about 26% of the sample. What the treatment or condition label conveys for this sample: allogeneic hematopoietic cell transplantation with graft depleted of TCRalphabeta T cells and CD19 B cells. The transplant recipients were children given TCRalphabeta/CD19-depleted allogeneic hematopoietic cell grafts. V lost 2 bases and J lost 2 bases; the stretch between them is 10 bases long. The CDR3 goes from the cysteine to the phenylalanine over 14 residues. The CDR3 DNA has 42 bases and is translated from base 1. For CDR1 and CDR2, the germline V gene (reference sequence) lists DFQATT and SNEGSKA.

The TCR sequence derives from a male patient under 10 years old who had a stem cell transplant for acute lymphoblastic leukemia, so the T cells may come from the graft donor. The material sequenced was PBMCs, mostly from graft donor cells, taken 180 days after TCRalphabeta/CD19-depleted stem cell transplant. The chain uses TRBV20-1 and TRBJ2-1; matching of 5 bases hints at TRBD2 as the D gene. The CDR3 protein is CSARPRTPYNEQFF. The sequence in DNA is TGCAGTGCTAGACCCCGGACTCCCTACAATGAGCAGTTCTTC.